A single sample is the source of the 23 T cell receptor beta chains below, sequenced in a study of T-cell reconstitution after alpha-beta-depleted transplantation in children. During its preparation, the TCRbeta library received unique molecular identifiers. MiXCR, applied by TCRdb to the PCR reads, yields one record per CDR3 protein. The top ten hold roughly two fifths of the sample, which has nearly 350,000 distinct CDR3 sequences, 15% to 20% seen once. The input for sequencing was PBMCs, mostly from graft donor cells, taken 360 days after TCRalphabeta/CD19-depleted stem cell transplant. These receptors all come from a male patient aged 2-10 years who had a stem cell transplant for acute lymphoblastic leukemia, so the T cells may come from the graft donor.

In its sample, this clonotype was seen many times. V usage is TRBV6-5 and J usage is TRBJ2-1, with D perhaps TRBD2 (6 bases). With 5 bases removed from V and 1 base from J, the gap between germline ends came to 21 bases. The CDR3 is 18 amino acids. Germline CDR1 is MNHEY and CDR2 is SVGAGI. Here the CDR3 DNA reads TGTGCCAGCAGTCCCGTCAGCCTCGGGAGTAAGTCCTACAATGAGCAGTTCTTC. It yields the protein CASSPVSLGSKSYNEQFF.

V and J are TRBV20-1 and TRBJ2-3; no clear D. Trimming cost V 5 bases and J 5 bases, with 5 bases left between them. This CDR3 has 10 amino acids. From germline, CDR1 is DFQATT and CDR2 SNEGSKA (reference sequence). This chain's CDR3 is CSALLDTQYF. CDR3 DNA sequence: TGCAGTGCTCTACTAGATACGCAGTATTTT.

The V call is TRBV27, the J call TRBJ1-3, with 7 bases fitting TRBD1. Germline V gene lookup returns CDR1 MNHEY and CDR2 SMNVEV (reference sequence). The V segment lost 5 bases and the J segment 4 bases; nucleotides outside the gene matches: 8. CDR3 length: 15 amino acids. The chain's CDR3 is CASSLRQGAGNTIYF. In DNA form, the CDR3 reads TGTGCCAGCAGTCTTCGACAGGGAGCAGGAAACACCATATATTTT.

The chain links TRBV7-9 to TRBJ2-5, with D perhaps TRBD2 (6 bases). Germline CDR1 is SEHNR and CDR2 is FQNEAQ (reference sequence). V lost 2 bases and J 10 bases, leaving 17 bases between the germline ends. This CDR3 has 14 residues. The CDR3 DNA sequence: TGTGCCAGCAGCTTAAGATTGGCCGGGGAGGACCAGTACTTC. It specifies CASSLRLAGEDQYF.

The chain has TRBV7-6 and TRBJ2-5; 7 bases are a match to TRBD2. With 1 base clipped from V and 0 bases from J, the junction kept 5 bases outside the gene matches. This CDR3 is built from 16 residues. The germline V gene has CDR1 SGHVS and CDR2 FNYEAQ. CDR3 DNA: TGTGCCAGCAGCTTAGAACCTAGCGGCCACCAAGAGACCCAGTACTTC. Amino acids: CASSLEPSGHQETQYF.

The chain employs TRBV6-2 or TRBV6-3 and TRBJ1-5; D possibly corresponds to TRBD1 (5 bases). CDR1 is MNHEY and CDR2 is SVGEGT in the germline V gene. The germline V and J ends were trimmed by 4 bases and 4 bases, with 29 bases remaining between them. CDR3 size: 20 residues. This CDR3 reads CASSLLAGSGTHPLNQPQHF. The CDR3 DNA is TGTGCCAGCAGTTTGCTTGCTGGCTCCGGGACCCATCCACTGAATCAGCCCCAGCATTTT.

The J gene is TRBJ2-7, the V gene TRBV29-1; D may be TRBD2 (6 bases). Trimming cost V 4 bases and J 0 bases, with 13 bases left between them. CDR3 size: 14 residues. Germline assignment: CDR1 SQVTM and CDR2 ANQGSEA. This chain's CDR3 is CSVVGGGSSYEQYF. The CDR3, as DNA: TGCAGCGTTGTCGGGGGAGGATCCTCCTACGAGCAGTACTTC.

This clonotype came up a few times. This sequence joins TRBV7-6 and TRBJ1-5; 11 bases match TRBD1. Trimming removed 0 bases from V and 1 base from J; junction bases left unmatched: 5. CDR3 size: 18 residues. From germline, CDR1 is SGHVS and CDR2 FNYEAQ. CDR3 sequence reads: CASSLAWGDRGSNQPQHF. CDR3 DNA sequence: TGTGCCAGCAGCTTAGCTTGGGGGGACAGGGGGAGCAATCAGCCCCAGCATTTT. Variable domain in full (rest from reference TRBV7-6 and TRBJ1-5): GAGVSQSPRYKVTKRGQDVALRCDPISGHVSLYWYRQALGQGPEFLTYFNYEAQQDKSGLPNDRFSAERPEGSISTLTIQRTEQRDSAMYRCASSLAWGDRGSNQPQHFGDGTRLSIL.

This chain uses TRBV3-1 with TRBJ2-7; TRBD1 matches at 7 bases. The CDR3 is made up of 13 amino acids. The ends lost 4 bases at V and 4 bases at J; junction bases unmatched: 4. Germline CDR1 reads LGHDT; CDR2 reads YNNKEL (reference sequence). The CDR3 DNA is TGTGCCAGCAGCCGACAGGGCGGGTACGAGCAGTACTTC. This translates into CASSRQGGYEQYF.

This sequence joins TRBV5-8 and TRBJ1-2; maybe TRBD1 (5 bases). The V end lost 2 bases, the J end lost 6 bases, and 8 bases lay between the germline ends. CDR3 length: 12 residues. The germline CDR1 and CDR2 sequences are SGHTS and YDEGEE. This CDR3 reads CASSFGTHGYTF. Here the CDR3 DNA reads TGTGCCAGCAGCTTCGGGACCCATGGCTACACCTTC.

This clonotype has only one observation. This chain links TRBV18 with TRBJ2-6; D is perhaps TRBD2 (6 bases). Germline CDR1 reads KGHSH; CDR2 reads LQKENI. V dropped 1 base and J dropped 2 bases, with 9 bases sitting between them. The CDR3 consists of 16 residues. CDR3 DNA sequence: TGTGCCAGCTCACCACGGAGGGTGGCTGGGGCCAACGTCCTGACTTTC. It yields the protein CASSPRRVAGANVLTF.

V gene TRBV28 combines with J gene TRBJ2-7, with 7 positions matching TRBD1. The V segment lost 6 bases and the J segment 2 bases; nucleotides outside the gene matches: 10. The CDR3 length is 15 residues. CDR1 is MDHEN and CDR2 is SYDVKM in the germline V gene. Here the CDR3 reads CASSWDRAWPYEQYF. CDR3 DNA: TGTGCCAGCAGCTGGGACAGAGCATGGCCCTACGAGCAGTACTTC.

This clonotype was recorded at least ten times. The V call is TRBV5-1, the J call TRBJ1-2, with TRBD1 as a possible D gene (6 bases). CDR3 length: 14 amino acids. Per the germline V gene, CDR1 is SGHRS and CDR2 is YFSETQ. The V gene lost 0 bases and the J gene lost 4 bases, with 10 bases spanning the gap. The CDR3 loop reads CASSLGQDPYGYTF. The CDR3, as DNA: TGCGCCAGCAGCTTGGGACAGGATCCCTATGGCTACACCTTC.

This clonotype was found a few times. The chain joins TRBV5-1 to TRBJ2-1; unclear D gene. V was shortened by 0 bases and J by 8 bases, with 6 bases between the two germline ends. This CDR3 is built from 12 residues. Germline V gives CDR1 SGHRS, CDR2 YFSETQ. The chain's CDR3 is CASSLDSYEQFF. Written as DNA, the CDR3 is TGCGCCAGCAGCTTGGATAGCTATGAGCAGTTCTTC.

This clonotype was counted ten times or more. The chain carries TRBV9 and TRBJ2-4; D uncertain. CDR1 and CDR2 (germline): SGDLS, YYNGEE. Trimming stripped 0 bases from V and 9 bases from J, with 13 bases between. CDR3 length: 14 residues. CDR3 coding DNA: TGTGCCAGCAGCGTAGAACCGGAGAGGAGCATTCAGTACTTC. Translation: CASSVEPERSIQYF.

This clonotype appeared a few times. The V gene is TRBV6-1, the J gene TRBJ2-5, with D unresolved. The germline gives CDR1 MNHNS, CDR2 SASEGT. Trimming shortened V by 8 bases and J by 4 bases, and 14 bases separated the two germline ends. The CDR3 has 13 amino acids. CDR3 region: CASGEWPRETQYF. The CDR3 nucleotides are TGTGCCAGCGGCGAGTGGCCAAGAGAGACCCAGTACTTC.

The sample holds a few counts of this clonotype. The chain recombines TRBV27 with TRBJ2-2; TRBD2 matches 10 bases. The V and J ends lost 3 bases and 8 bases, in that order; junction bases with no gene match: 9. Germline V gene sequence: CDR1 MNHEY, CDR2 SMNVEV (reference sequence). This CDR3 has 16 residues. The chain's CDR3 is CASSFKSGRAVGELFF. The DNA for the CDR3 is TGTGCCAGCAGTTTCAAGAGCGGGAGGGCCGTGGGGGAGCTGTTTTTT.

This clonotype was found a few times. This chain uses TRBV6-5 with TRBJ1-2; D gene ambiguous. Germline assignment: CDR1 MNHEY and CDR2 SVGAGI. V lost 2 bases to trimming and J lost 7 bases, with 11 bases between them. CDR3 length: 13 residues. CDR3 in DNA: TGTGCCAGCAGTTACCTCGAAAAGCGTGGCTACACCTTC. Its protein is CASSYLEKRGYTF.

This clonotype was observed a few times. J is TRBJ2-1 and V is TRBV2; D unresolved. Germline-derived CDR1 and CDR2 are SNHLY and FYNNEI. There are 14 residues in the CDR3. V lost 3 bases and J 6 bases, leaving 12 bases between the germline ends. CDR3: CASSEARPLNEQFF. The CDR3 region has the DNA TGTGCCAGCAGTGAGGCTAGACCCCTCAATGAGCAGTTCTTC.

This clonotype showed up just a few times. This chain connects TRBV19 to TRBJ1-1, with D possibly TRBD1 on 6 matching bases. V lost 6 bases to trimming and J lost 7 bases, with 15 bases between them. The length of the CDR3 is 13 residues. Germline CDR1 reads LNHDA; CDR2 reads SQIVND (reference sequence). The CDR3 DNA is TGTGCCAGTAGCCCCGGGACAAATCTTGAAGCTTTCTTT. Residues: CASSPGTNLEAFF.

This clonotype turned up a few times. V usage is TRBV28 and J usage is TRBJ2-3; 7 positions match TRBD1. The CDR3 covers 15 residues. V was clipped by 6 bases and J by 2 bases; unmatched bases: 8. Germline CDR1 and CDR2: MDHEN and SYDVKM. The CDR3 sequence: CASRTTGDPTDTQYF. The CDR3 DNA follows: TGTGCCAGCAGGACTACAGGGGACCCCACAGATACGCAGTATTTT.

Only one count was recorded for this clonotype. As DNA, the CDR3 is TGTGCCAGTAGACCGACAGGGGGACAGACCCAGTACTTC. It encodes CASRPTGGQTQYF. This chain connects TRBV19 to TRBJ2-5, with 9 bases aligning to TRBD1. Germline V lookup: CDR1 LNHDA, CDR2 SQIVND (reference sequence). The CDR3 sequence is 13 residues long. The V gene end was trimmed by 6 bases and the J gene end by 6 bases; junction bases not matched to a gene: 5.

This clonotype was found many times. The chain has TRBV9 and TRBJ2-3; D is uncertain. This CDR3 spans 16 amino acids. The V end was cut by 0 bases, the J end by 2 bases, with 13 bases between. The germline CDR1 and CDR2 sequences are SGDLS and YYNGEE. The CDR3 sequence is CASSVGPFPSTDTQYF. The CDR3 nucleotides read TGTGCCAGCAGCGTAGGTCCCTTCCCCTCCACAGATACGCAGTATTTT.